This T cell receptor beta chain was identified during a study of T-cell memory formation after mild COVID-19. About the research overall: TCR clusters were mostly donor specific.

UMIs and sample barcodes were carried by the TCR alpha and TCR beta cDNA libraries that 5'RACE produced using constant-segment primers. TCRdb recomputed calls from the 5' RACE reads with MiXCR, one row per CDR3 protein. This table has some 97,000 distinct CDR3 sequences, over 8.5% appearing once. Germline assignment: CDR1 SGHKS and CDR2 YYEKEE (reference sequence). V was shortened by 2 bases and J by 0 bases, with 11 bases between the two germline ends. CDR3 length: 15 amino acids. Sequencing was carried out using PBMCs or a T cell subset sorted from them (not recorded which). The clonotype comes from a man aged 18-30 years who had mild COVID-19 (a few samples of this study predate the infection). Cell type and time point are not known. This sequence joins TRBV5-5 and TRBJ1-1; D is possibly TRBD1 (5 bases). CDR3 protein: CASSFKGALNTEAFF. The CDR3 DNA reads TGTGCCAGCAGCTTCAAAGGGGCGTTGAACACTGAAGCTTTCTTT. Together with reference TRBV5-5 and TRBJ1-1, the CDR3 gives the full variable domain: DAGVTQSPTHLIKTRGQQVTLRCSPISGHKSVSWYQQVLGQGPQFIFQYYEKEERGRGNFPDRFSARQFPNYSSELNVNALLLGDSALYLCASSFKGALNTEAFFGQGTRLTVV.